The clone carrying this T cell receptor beta chain showed up just a few times. The antigen is not known. Trimming removed 4 bases at V and 0 bases at J, with 13 bases between. Germline values: CDR1 SGHRS, CDR2 YFSETQ. This CDR3 region has 16 residues. This entry comes from a study of cytomegalovirus exposure and HLA in healthy donors. Whole-study findings and limits: According to an earlier analysis, most TCR beta V segments yielded productive rearrangements about 87% or about 30% of the time. There was a cluster of highly shared sequence variants that was likely a sequencing artifact. Researchers counted some 150 TCR beta chains as cytomegalovirus-associated.

The PCR ran on 60 Vbeta and 13 Jbeta primers. In the original processing: Later analysis identified some 80 million unique TCR beta chains, 9 million to 13 million shared. The data were produced by immunoSEQ multiplex PCR, yet TCRdb's version contains in-frame clones alone and is incomplete. V and J calls and clone size come straight from that table; D and trimming were deduced from the DNA. The repertoire includes under 200,000 clones, approximately 81% of them detected once, and 0.35% to 0.45% sits in the top ten. The chain carries TRBV5-1 and TRBJ1-4, with D maybe TRBD1 (6 bases). This TCR was sampled from a boy aged 2 to 9 in good health and CMV-seronegative. Sample: PBMCs. The CDR3 loop is CASSPGTLSTNEKLFF. CDR3 nucleotides: TGCGCCAGCAGCCCGGGGACACTCTCAACTAATGAAAAACTGTTTTTT.